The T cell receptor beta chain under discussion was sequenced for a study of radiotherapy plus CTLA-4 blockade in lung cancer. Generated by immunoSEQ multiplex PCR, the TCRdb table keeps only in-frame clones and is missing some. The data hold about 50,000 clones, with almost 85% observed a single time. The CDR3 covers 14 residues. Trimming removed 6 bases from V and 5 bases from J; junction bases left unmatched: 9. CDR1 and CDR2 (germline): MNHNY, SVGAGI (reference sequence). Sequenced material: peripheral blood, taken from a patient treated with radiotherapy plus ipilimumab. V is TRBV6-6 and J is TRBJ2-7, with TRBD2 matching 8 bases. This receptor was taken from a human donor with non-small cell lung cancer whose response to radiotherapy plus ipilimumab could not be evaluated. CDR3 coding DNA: TGTGCCAGCAGCCTAAGCGGGAGCAACAACGAGCAGTACTTC. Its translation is CASSLSGSNNEQYF.